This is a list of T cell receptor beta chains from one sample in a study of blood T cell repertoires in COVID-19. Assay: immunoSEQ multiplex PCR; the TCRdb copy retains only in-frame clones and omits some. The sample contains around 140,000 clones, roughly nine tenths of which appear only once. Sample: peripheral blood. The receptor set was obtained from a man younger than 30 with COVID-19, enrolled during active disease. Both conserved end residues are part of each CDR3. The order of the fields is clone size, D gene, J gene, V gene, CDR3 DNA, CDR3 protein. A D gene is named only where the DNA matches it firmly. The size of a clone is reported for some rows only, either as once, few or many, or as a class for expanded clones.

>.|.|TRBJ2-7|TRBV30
TGTGCCTGGAGTGTATCCAGGTACGAGCAGTACTTC
CAWSVSRYEQYF
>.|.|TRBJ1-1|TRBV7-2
TGTGCCACCACAGGGTTCAACACTGAAGCTTTCTTT
CATTGFNTEAFF
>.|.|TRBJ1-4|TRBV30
TGTGCCTGGGGCGACTCGGTGGAAAAACTGCTTTTT
CAWGDSVEKLLF
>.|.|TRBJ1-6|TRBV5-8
TGTGCCAGCAGCTTGGGAGGGATCTGGAATTCACCCCTCCACTTT
CASSLGGIWNSPLHF
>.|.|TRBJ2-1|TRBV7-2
TGTGCCAGCAGCTTAGATGGCAGTAACAATGAGCAGTTCTTC
CASSLDGSNNEQFF
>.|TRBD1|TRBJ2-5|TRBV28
TGTGCCAGCAGTTTATCAGGGGGAGAGACCCAGTACTTC
CASSLSGGETQYF
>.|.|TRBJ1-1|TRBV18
TGTGCCAGCTCACCAGGACAGAGGAACACTGAAGCTTTCTTT
CASSPGQRNTEAFF
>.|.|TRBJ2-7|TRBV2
TGTGCCAGCAGTGCTAGTAGCGTCCGCTCCTACGAGCAGTACTTC
CASSASSVRSYEQYF
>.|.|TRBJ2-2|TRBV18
TGTGCCAGCTCACCAAGGCTAGATTCGAACACCGGGGAGCTGTTTTTT
CASSPRLDSNTGELFF
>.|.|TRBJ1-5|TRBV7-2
TGTGCCAGCAGCTTAGCAGGGGTGGTCAATCAGCCCCAGCATTTT
CASSLAGVVNQPQHF
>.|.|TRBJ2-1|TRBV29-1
TGCAGCGTTGAAGATCCGAGGGACTACAATGAGCAGTTCTTC
CSVEDPRDYNEQFF
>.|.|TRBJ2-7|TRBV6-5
TGTGCCAGCACTCGGGCGGGCGAGCAGTACTTC
CASTRAGEQYF
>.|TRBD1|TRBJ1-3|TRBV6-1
TGTGCCAGCAGTGATCCCGGGACAGGGAGAAACACCATATATTTT
CASSDPGTGRNTIYF
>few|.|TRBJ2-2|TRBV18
TGTGCCAGCTCACGATCGGATGGTAGCGGCGCGGTCGCCGGGGAGCTGTTTTTT
CASSRSDGSGAVAGELFF
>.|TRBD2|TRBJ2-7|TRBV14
TGTGCCAGCAGCCAAGACGGGGGGGGTCCCGCCGGCGAGCAGTACTTC
CASSQDGGGPAGEQYF
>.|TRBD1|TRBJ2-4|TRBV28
TGTGCCAGCAGCAAACAGGGGACCAAAAACATTCAGTACTTC
CASSKQGTKNIQYF
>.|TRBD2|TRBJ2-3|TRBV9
TGTGCCAGCAGCGATAGCGGGAGTTGGGCAGATACGCAGTATTTT
CASSDSGSWADTQYF
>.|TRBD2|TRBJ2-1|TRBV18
TGTGCCAGCTCACCGCGGACGGGGGGATCCTACAATGAGCAGTTCTTC
CASSPRTGGSYNEQFF
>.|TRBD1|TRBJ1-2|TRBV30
TGTGCCTACTCGACAGGGGCTTTTATCGGCTACACCTTC
CAYSTGAFIGYTF
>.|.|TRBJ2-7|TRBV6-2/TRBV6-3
TGTGCCAGCAGTTACGCTGGCTCGTACGAGCAGTACTTC
CASSYAGSYEQYF
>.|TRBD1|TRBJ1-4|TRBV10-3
TGTGCCATCAGTGAGTCTTTTTACAGGGGTGCAACTAATGAAAAACTGCTTTTT
CAISESFYRGATNEKLLF
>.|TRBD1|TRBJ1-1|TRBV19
TGTGCCAGTCAGACAGGGAGGACTGAAGCTTTCTTT
CASQTGRTEAFF
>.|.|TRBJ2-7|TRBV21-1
TGTGCCAGCAGCTTACCAGCCTTAAGACAGGGGACCTACGAGCAGTACTTC
CASSLPALRQGTYEQYF
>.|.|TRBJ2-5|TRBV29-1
TGCAGCGTTGTATCAGACCAAGAGACCCAGTACTTC
CSVVSDQETQYF
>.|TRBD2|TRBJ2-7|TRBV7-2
TGTGCCAGCAGCTTGTCGGGACTAGCGTTTACCTACGAGCAGTACTTC
CASSLSGLAFTYEQYF
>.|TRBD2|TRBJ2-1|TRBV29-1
TGCAGCGTTGAAGATTTATTCCGACGCCAGACTAGCGGGACCTACAATGAGCAGTTCTTC
CSVEDLFRRQTSGTYNEQFF
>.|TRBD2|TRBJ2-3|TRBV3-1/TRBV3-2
TGTGCCAGCAGCCAAGAGGGACTAGCGGGAGGCGGCACAGATACGCAGTATTTT
CASSQEGLAGGGTDTQYF
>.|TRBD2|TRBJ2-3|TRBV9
TGTGCCAGCAGCGTTAGCGGGCGCACAGATACGCAGTATTTT
CASSVSGRTDTQYF
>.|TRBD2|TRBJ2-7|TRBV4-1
TGCGCCAGCAGCCCGACTGCGAGCGGGACTAACTACGAGCAGTACTTC
CASSPTASGTNYEQYF
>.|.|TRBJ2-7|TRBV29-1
TGCAGCGTTGAAGATCGGGACTACGAGCAGTACTTC
CSVEDRDYEQYF
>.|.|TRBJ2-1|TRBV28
TGTGCCAGCAGTCCCCTCCCCGGGAACTCCTACAATGAGCAGTTCTTC
CASSPLPGNSYNEQFF
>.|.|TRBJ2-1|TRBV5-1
TGCGCCAGCAGCTTCCATAGCGGCGATGAGCAGTTCTTC
CASSFHSGDEQFF
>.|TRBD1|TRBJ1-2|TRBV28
TGTGCCAGCAGCTCCGGGACAGTAACCTTC
CASSSGTVTF
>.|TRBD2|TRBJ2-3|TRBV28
TGTGCCAGCAGCTTAGGGACTAGCGAACGCACAGATACGCAGTATTTT
CASSLGTSERTDTQYF
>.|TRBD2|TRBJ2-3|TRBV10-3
TGTGCCATCAACTCGGGACTAGCGGGCACAGATACGCAGTATTTT
CAINSGLAGTDTQYF
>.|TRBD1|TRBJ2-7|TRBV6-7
TGTGCCAGCAGTTTAAAACGGGACAGGGTGACAGTTTGGACCTACGAGCAGTACTTC
CASSLKRDRVTVWTYEQYF
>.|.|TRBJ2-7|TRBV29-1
TGCAGCGTTGGCGGGGGAGGGGGCTACGAGCAGTACTTC
CSVGGGGGYEQYF
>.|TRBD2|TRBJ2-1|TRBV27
TGTGCCAGCAGTAAGGGACTAGCTAAAGATGAGCAGTTCTTC
CASSKGLAKDEQFF
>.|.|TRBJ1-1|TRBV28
TGTGCCAGCAGTTTTCCAGGGAGGAGGGACACTGAAGCTTTCTTT
CASSFPGRRDTEAFF
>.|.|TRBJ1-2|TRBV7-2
TGTGCCAGCAGCTTAGAGGGACACGGCATTCCTGGCGGCTACACCTTC
CASSLEGHGIPGGYTF
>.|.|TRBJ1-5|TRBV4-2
TGTGCCAGCAGCCAAGTCAAAGGGGGGGGAAATAGCAATCAGCCCCAGCATTTT
CASSQVKGGGNSNQPQHF
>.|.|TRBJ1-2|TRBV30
TGTGCCTGGACCGAGACCGGCCGGAGCTACTTTCGTGGCTACACCTTC
CAWTETGRSYFRGYTF
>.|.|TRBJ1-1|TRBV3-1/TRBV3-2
TGTGCCAGCAGCCAAGAAGGGGCCTGGGGGGACACTGAAGCTTTCTTT
CASSQEGAWGDTEAFF
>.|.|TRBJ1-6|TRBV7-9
TGTGCCAGCAGCCCCGACAGTAATTCACCCCTCCACTTT
CASSPDSNSPLHF
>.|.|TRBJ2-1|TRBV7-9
TGTGCCAGCAGCCTATATAATCGGAATGAGCAGTTCTTC
CASSLYNRNEQFF
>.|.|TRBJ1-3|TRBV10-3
TGTGCCATCAGTGAGTCGCGTGCACCGGGTTACACCATATATTTT
CAISESRAPGYTIYF
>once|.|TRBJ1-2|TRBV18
TGTGCCAGCTCACCTTCCGAGACGGGTGACTATGGCTACACCTTC
CASSPSETGDYGYTF
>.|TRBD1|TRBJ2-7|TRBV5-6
TGTGCCAGCAGCTTCGGACAGGAGGTCTACGAGCAGTACTTC
CASSFGQEVYEQYF
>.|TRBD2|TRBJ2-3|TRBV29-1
TGCAGCTCCGGACGGGGACTAGCCAGAACAGATACGCAGTATTTT
CSSGRGLARTDTQYF